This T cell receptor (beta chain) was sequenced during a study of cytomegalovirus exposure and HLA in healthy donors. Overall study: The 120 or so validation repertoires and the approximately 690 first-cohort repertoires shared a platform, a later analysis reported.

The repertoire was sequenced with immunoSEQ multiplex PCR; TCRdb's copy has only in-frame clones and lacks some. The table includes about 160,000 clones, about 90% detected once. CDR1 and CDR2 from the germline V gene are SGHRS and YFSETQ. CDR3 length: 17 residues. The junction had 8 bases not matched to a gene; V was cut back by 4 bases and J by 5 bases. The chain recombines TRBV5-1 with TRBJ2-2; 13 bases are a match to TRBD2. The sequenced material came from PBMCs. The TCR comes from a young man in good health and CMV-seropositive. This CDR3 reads CASSPAGTSGITGELFF. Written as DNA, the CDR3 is TGCGCCAGCAGCCCGGCTGGGACTAGCGGGATTACCGGGGAGCTGTTTTTT.